This record looks at one T cell receptor (beta chain) sequence and its context. This record belongs to a study of T cells in Graves' hyperthyroidism and ophthalmopathy. Study as a whole: The authors collected peripheral blood at initial diagnosis, before any treatment.

Investigators excluded patients with uncontrolled infection, other autoimmune disease, pregnancy or lactation. Diagnoses rested on clinical symptoms, serum thyroxine and TRAb, thyroid ultrasound and orbital computed tomography. The CDR3 runs 20 residues. The TCR beta CDR3 regions underwent amplification using RNA transcripts as the source. TCR CDR3 regions were first amplified by RT-PCR with HTBI primers. TCRdb reprocessed the multiplex PCR reads with MiXCR, giving one entry per CDR3 protein. The data hold around 530,000 distinct CDR3 sequences, with 15% to 20% observed a single time. The sample taken for sequencing was blood. The V and J genes are TRBV3-2 and TRBJ2-4; the table's D gene call, TRBD1, was not cross checked with the DNA. TRBV3-2 is described as a pseudogene. The receptor was isolated from a woman aged 18-30 years with Graves' ophthalmopathy. CDR3: CASSLSGIGDPLIAKNIQYF. For the CDR3, the DNA is TGTGCCAGCAGCCTAAGCGGGATCGGGGATCCCCTTATAGCCAAAAACATTCAGTACTTC.